This record concerns one T cell receptor (beta chain) sequence. Its target is not known. The entry originates in a study of T cell responses to AZD1222 COVID-19 vaccine. The germline V gene encodes CDR1 MNHEY and CDR2 SMNVEV (reference sequence). CDR3 length: 21 residues. V lost 1 base and J lost 2; bases outside the gene matches: 21. Using immunoSEQ multiplex PCR, the repertoire was profiled, and TCRdb retains in-frame clones only, with some absent. The sample shows some 86,000 clones, roughly 94% of them seen only once. Study outcomes and limitations: Just a handful of AZD1222 recipients tested seropositive at baseline. The study reported that nearly half of spike-specific TCRs target unmutated variant regions.

This rearrangement joins TRBV27 to TRBJ2-3, with 7 positions matching TRBD2. The sample was peripheral blood, taken on day 0 of AZD1222 vaccination. This clonotype was obtained from an adult in good health. CDR3 sequence: CASSLFPGLRERVMVTDTQYF. In DNA form, the CDR3 reads TGTGCCAGCAGTTTATTCCCGGGACTACGTGAGAGGGTGATGGTCACAGATACGCAGTATTTT.